This entry concerns a single T cell receptor (beta chain). The antigen it binds to is not known. Base qualities are not provided; no much larger clone lies one nucleotide away. This sample is drawn from a study of blood T cell repertoires in COVID-19 (dated by TCRdb to about 2020). General notes on the study: Samples from collaborators originated in the United States, Italy and Spain and spanned both the acute and convalescent phases of COVID-19. The prospective study material was composed of cDNA or gDNA derived from T cells, B-cell-depleted T cells, or PBMCs. The repertoires were released in a freely available public database meant as a resource for research on the immune response to SARS-CoV-2. A de-identified subject ID, COVID-19 status, age in years and sex were almost always included in the sample metadata. Deeply sampled blood TCRbeta repertoires from subjects exposed to, actively infected with, or recovered from COVID-19 were included in the dataset. Where available, HLA class I and class II types were obtained from metadata supplied by the sample provider rather than from assay-based typing. Samples were obtained from the ongoing ImmuneRACE study (first 160 participants) and from about 1,300 subjects provided by 6 global collaborators. The paper as a whole reports these results and caveats: Clinical and demographic metadata were provided uncurated, with the amount varying by source and participant.

Including cysteine and phenylalanine, the CDR3 has 12 amino acids. Only CDR3 DNA remains: 36 bases, in frame from the first base. CDR1 and CDR2 (SNHLY, FYNNEI) derive from the germline V gene. Trimming removed 8 bases from V and 0 bases from J, leaving 8 bases between the germline ends. Collaborating institutions collected whole blood in K2EDTA tubes following their own protocols. Collaborator samples were shipped for TCRbeta analysis as frozen whole blood, isolated PBMCs, or DNA extracted from either sample type. The immunoSEQ Assay, a bias-controlled multiplex PCR, was used to amplify TCRbeta CDR3 regions from genomic DNA. As for the authors' bioinformatics: The number of nucleated cells in each sample was estimated by amplification of reference gene primers within the assay. Sequence reads were collapsed and filtered to measure the absolute abundance of every unique TCRbeta CDR3 rearrangement. Productive Simpson clonality was computed per sample as the square root of Simpson's diversity index over productive rearrangements. The table comes from immuneACCESS by way of TCRdb, which keeps in-frame sequences with V and J called. Part of the clones is missing from these tables; in studies checked, under half for an unresolved V gene and the rest for unknown reasons. V, J and clone size derive from that table, while D and trimming were established from the DNA sequence. This sample has about 75,000 clones in its table, and 80% to 90% of those were observed once. The ten largest clones take up about 22% of the sample.

The sequence links TRBV2 to TRBJ2-7; TRBD2 is possibly the D segment (5 matching bases). This clonotype was sampled from a woman between 45 and 65 years old with acute or convalescent COVID-19. Source material: peripheral blood. CDR3 region: CASSRGSYEQYF. The bases read TGTGCCAGCTCCCGGGGCTCCTACGAGCAGTACTTC.